This T cell receptor beta chain stems from a study of T cell changes during pregnancy in multiple sclerosis (dated 2019 in TCRdb). Concerning the study at large: Changes in the T cell repertoire over the course of pregnancy were examined in this study in women with multiple sclerosis.

About this clone itself: Its cognate antigen has yet to be identified. Base qualities are missing; no much larger clone stands one base away.

Receptor libraries were prepared by the immunoSEQ multiplex PCR assay. TCRdb retrieved this table from immuneACCESS and kept in-frame rearrangements only. Not all clones are present; in checked studies, unresolved V genes account for under half, and no reason is known for the remainder. For this sample the table gives 70,000 to 80,000 clones, of which roughly 92% were detected only once. The ten largest make up roughly 3.9% of the sample. The origin of this receptor is a female donor in good health, enrolled as a control in a pregnancy study. The material sequenced was peripheral blood, taken after pregnancy.

The DNA sequence is given as TGTGCCAGAAGCACACAGGGGGCGTTTGAGCAGTTCTTC. This codes for CARSTQGAFEQFF. The rearranged chain carries TRBV5-3 and TRBJ2-1, and 9 junction bases match TRBD1. TRBV5-3 is an ORF, with its function uncertain. Unmatched junction bases come to 5, with V trimmed by 4 bases and J by 9 bases. The CDR3 runs 13 amino acids, cysteine and phenylalanine included. The retained sequence is limited to the CDR3, 39 bases, with the frame set at the first base.